This T cell receptor beta chain comes out of a study of OX40 agonist ivuxolimab in advanced cancers. The germline V gene encodes CDR1 MGHRA and CDR2 YSYEKL. V was cut by 3 bases and J by 4 bases, with 12 bases left in between. This CDR3 region has 14 residues. Repertoires were generated with immunoSEQ multiplex PCR, while TCRdb's copy carries only in-frame clones and drops some. The sample includes tens of thousands of clones, approximately 84% of them seen just once. The receptor was isolated from an adult with an advanced solid tumor such as melanoma, head and neck, liver or kidney cancer. Here the sequenced sample was CD4+ or CD8+ T cells sorted from blood, taken in a trial of the OX40 agonist ivuxolimab. The rearrangement uses TRBV4-1 and TRBJ1-1, with D maybe TRBD1 (6 bases). The DNA for the CDR3 is TGCGCCAGCAGCCAGGAACAGGGAGCCACTGAAGCTTTCTTT. Amino acids: CASSQEQGATEAFF.